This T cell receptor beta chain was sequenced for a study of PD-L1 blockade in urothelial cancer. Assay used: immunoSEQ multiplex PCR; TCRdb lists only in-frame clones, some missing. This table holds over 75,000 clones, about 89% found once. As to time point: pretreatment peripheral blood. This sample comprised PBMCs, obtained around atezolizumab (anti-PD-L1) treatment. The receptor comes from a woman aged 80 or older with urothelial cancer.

In DNA form, the CDR3 reads TGTGCCTGGAACAGGGTCGAGAGCAATCAGCCCCAGCATTTT. Amino acids: CAWNRVESNQPQHF. The genes are TRBV30 and TRBJ1-5; D is possibly TRBD1 (6 bases). The CDR3 is made up of 14 amino acids. Germline V gene sequence: CDR1 GTSNPN, CDR2 SVGIG (reference sequence). Trimming removed 4 bases at V and 1 base at J, with 11 bases between.